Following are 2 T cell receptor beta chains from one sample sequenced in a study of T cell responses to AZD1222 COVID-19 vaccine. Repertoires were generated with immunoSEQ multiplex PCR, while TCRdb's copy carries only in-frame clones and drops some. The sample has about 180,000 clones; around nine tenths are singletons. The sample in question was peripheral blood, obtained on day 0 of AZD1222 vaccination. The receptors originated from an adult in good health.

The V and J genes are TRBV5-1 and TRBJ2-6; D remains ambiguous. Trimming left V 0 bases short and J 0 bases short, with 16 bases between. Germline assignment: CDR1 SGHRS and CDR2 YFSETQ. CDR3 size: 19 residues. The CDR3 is CASSLGVSTHTSGANVLTF. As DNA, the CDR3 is TGCGCCAGCAGCTTGGGGGTCAGTACCCATACCTCTGGGGCCAACGTCCTGACTTTC.

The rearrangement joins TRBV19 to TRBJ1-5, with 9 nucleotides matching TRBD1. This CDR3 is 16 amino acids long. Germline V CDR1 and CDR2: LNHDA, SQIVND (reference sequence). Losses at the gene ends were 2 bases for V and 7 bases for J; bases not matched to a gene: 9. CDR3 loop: CASSIHQGQGWQPQHF. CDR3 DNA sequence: TGTGCCAGTAGTATACACCAGGGACAGGGATGGCAGCCCCAGCATTTT. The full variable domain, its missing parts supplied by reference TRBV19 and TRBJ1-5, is DGGITQSPKYLFRKEGQNVTLSCEQNLNHDAMYWYRQDPGQGLRLIYYSQIVNDFQKGDIAEGYSVSREKKESFPLTVTSAQKNPTAFYLCASSIHQGQGWQPQHFGDGTRLSIL.